This TCR beta chain was obtained from a study of blood T cell repertoires in COVID-19. Study as a whole: Sample material is recorded as cDNA or gDNA derived from T cells, B-cell-depleted T cells, or PBMCs.

The CDR3 consists of 14 residues. The V gene lost 4 bases and the J gene lost 6 bases, with 12 bases spanning the gap. In germline, CDR1 is SGHAT, CDR2 FQNNGV. TCRdb's copy holds only in-frame clones and misses some; the assay was immunoSEQ multiplex PCR. The data hold about 170,000 clones, with around 82% observed a single time. This sequence was found in a woman between 35 and 50 years old with COVID-19, enrolled during active disease. The genes are TRBV11-2 and TRBJ1-4; maybe TRBD1 (5 bases). Material: peripheral blood. CDR3 sequence (DNA): TGTGCCAGCAGCTGGGGGGGGGTAGATGAAAAACTGTTTTTT. Its protein is CASSWGGVDEKLFF.